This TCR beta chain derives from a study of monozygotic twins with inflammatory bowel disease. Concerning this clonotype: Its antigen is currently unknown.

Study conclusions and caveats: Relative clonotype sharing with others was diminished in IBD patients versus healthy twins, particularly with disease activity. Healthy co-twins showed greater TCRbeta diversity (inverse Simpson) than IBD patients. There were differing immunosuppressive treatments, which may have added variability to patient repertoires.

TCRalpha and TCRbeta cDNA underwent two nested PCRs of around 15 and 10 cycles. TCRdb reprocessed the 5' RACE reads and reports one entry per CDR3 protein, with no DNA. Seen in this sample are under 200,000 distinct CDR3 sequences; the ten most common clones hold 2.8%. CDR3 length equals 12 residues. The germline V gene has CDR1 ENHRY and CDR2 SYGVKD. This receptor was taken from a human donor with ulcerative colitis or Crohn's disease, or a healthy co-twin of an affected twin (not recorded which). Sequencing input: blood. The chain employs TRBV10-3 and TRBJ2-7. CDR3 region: CAISPSLYEQYF.